This T cell receptor (beta chain) was captured by sequencing in a study of blood T cell repertoires in COVID-19. Authors' processing steps: Quantification of nucleated cells was approximated via reference gene primer amplification. Assay: immunoSEQ multiplex PCR; the TCRdb copy retains only in-frame clones and omits some. D and trimming were read from the DNA, whereas the V and J calls and clone size are those reported in that table. Of 140,000 or so clones listed, roughly 88% were seen once; the top ten hold about a tenth. The V segment lost 1 base and the J segment 7 bases; nucleotides outside the gene matches: 6. CDR3 length equals 15 residues. The germline CDR1 and CDR2 sequences are SGHTS and YDEGEE.

The specimen sequenced was peripheral blood. The chain is built from TRBV5-8 and TRBJ1-4; TRBD1 aligns across 8 bases. This receptor was taken from a man aged 60 to 75 with active or convalescent COVID-19. Here the CDR3 reads CASSLTGGSGEKLFF. CDR3 DNA sequence: TGTGCCAGCAGCTTGACAGGGGGTTCGGGTGAAAAACTGTTTTTT.